This paragraph reports one TCR beta chain. As yet, its antigen is unknown. Germline CDR1 GTSNPN, CDR2 SVGIG (reference sequence). Trimming at V came to 8 bases and at J to 4 bases, leaving 8 bases not matched to a gene. CDR3 size: 12 residues. The sample belongs to a study of OX40 agonist ivuxolimab in advanced cancers. Study-level findings and limits: Among expanded peripheral T cells, antigen specificity went undetermined. Both CD4+ and CD8+ T cell populations in blood had undergone clonal expansion by week 6 at 0.1 to 3.0 mg/kg.

TCRdb keeps only in-frame clones here, not all; method: immunoSEQ multiplex PCR. The sample lists approximately 58,000 clones, around nine tenths occurring once. The receptor comes from an adult with an advanced solid tumor such as melanoma, head and neck, liver or kidney cancer. V is TRBV30 and J is TRBJ2-7; 7 nucleotides align to TRBD1. This sample comprised CD4+ or CD8+ T cells sorted from blood, obtained in a trial of the OX40 agonist ivuxolimab. The CDR3 loop is CARAGGPYEQYF. CDR3 DNA: TGTGCCCGAGCAGGGGGACCGTACGAGCAGTACTTC.